This is a list of T cell receptor beta chains from one sample in a study of blood T cell repertoires in COVID-19. TCRdb's table, derived via immunoSEQ multiplex PCR, lists solely in-frame clones and lacks some. The table has approximately 250,000 clones, 86% seen once. Sequences were obtained from peripheral blood. Receptor source: a man between 18 and 29 years old with active or convalescent COVID-19. CDR3s include the opening cysteine and the closing phenylalanine or tryptophan. D genes are given only for firm matches. Clone size is shown for a subset of rows, as once, few, many or a class of expanded clone.

TRBJ2-7 TRBV27 NA NA TGTGCCAGCAGTTTTCGCGGGGGCCTCCCCTACGAGCAGTACTTC CASSFRGGLPYEQYF
TRBJ2-7 TRBV5-1 NA NA TGCGCCAGCAGCTTGTTGGGCGTATACTCCTACGAGCAGTACTTC CASSLLGVYSYEQYF
TRBJ1-2 TRBV19 TRBD1 NA TGTGCCACCGGGACAGCCAACTATCGCTACACCTTC CATGTANYRYTF
TRBJ1-3 TRBV5-6 TRBD1 NA TGTGCCAGCAGCTGGACAGGGGGCGAACGGTGGAGCACCATATATTTT CASSWTGGERWSTIYF
TRBJ2-7 TRBV30 NA NA TGTGCCTGGAGTCAGGGCCACGAGCAGTACTTC CAWSQGHEQYF
TRBJ2-5 TRBV6-5 TRBD1 NA TGTGCCAGCAGACGGACAGGTCGAGGGGAAGAGACCCAGTACTTC CASRRTGRGEETQYF
TRBJ2-2 TRBV11-2 NA NA TGTGCCAGCAGCTTAGCGGGGGGCGACACCGGGGAGCTGTTTTTT CASSLAGGDTGELFF
TRBJ2-3 TRBV29-1 TRBD2 NA TGCAGCGTTGCGTACGGGACTAAGAAGACAGATACGCAGTATTTT CSVAYGTKKTDTQYF
TRBJ2-5 TRBV2 NA NA TGTGCCAGCAGTCGAACCCCAGGGTCCGGGGAGACCCAGTACTTC CASSRTPGSGETQYF
TRBJ2-5 TRBV9 TRBD2 NA TGTGCCAGCAGCGGCGCCGGGGGGGCAGGGGAGACCCAGTACTTC CASSGAGGAGETQYF
TRBJ2-3 TRBV19 TRBD1 NA TGTGCCAGTAGTGTCGCCGGGACAGGGATGTGGGATACGCAGTATTTT CASSVAGTGMWDTQYF
TRBJ2-7 TRBV5-1 NA NA TGCGCCAGCAGCCAGGGTGCAGGGTCCTACGAGCAGTACTTC CASSQGAGSYEQYF
TRBJ2-1 TRBV11-3 TRBD2 once TGTGCCAGCAGCTCCGGTCGGACTAGCGGAGATTACAATGAGCAGTTCTTC CASSSGRTSGDYNEQFF
TRBJ1-2 TRBV14 NA NA TGTGCCAGCAGCCAACGAAGAGGGATCCCCTATGGCTACACCTTC CASSQRRGIPYGYTF
TRBJ2-3 TRBV7-2 TRBD2 NA TGTGCCAGCAGCTTAGGGACTAGCCTAGGCACAGATACGCAGTATTTT CASSLGTSLGTDTQYF
TRBJ1-4 TRBV18 NA once TGTGCCAGCTCACGGGCTACAGGGCGCTCTCATGAAAAACTGTTTTTT CASSRATGRSHEKLFF
TRBJ1-3 TRBV25-1 NA NA TGTGCCAGCAGTGACCGGGGGGACAAACTGAACACCATATATTTT CASSDRGDKLNTIYF
TRBJ2-1 TRBV6-6 TRBD2 NA TGTGCCAGCAGTCGTCCCCTCCTAGCGGGAGGGAACAATGAGCAGTTCTTC CASSRPLLAGGNNEQFF
TRBJ1-5 TRBV15 NA NA TGTGCCACCAGTCCGAGACAGGCCGCCGAGCCCCAGCATTTT CATSPRQAAEPQHF
TRBJ2-1 TRBV25-1 TRBD2 NA TGTGCCAGCAGTGACTCGGGACTAGCGGGATATGAGCAGTTCTTC CASSDSGLAGYEQFF
TRBJ1-2 TRBV5-1 NA NA TGCGCCAGCAGCAGCGGACGGGGGGGCTATGGCTACACCTTC CASSSGRGGYGYTF
TRBJ2-3 TRBV24-1 NA NA TGTGCCACCAGTGATTTTCGAGGTCCCCTCACAGATACGCAGTATTTT CATSDFRGPLTDTQYF
TRBJ1-1 TRBV7-3 TRBD1 few TGTGCCAGCAGCTCCGGTACAGGGGCCGTCGCTGAAGCTTTCTTT CASSSGTGAVAEAFF
TRBJ2-1 TRBV2 NA NA TGTGCCAGCAGTGTAACAGGTTACAATGAGCAGTTCTTC CASSVTGYNEQFF
TRBJ1-2 TRBV3-1/TRBV3-2 NA NA TGTGCCAGCAGCCAAGTGGCCTATGGCTACACCTTC CASSQVAYGYTF
TRBJ1-1 TRBV27 TRBD1 NA TGTGCCAGCAGAACGACAGGGGCACTCACTGAAGCTTTCTTT CASRTTGALTEAFF
TRBJ2-1 TRBV7-2 NA NA TGTGCCAGCAGCCCACCGCTTGAGAACAATGAGCAGTTCTTC CASSPPLENNEQFF
TRBJ1-2 TRBV6-2/TRBV6-3 NA NA TGTGCCAGCAGTTACTGGTTAAACGCAGGCAACGGCTACACCTTC CASSYWLNAGNGYTF
TRBJ2-1 TRBV9 TRBD1 NA TGTGCCAGCAGCGCCCCGGGACAGGTCTACAATGAGCAGTTCTTC CASSAPGQVYNEQFF
TRBJ2-7 TRBV24-1 TRBD1 NA TGTGCCACCAGCGCCCCGGACAGGGGGTTGGATGAGCAGTACTTC CATSAPDRGLDEQYF
TRBJ2-2 TRBV10-1 NA NA TGCGCCAGCAGTACAGAAAACACCGGGGAGCTGTTTTTT CASSTENTGELFF
TRBJ1-1 TRBV7-9 NA NA TGTGCCAGCAGCTTGGAGAGTCGACAGCCTGAAGCTTTCTTT CASSLESRQPEAFF
TRBJ1-1 TRBV3-1/TRBV3-2 NA NA TGTGCCAGCAGCCAAGATGCGTTTGAAGCTTTCTTT CASSQDAFEAFF
TRBJ2-5 TRBV4-1 NA NA TGCGCCAGCAGCCCGCAGGGGCACCCGAAAGAGACCCAGTACTTC CASSPQGHPKETQYF
TRBJ1-2 TRBV11-3 NA NA TGTGCCAGCAGCCCAGAGGCGGGGTCAGCTAACTATGGCTACACCTTC CASSPEAGSANYGYTF
TRBJ2-7 TRBV28 NA NA TGTGCCAGCAGTTTAATCGTCTCTTTTACTGCAACCTACGAGCAGTACTTC CASSLIVSFTATYEQYF
TRBJ1-6 TRBV4-2 NA NA TGTGCCAGCAGCGCCGTAGGGGAAAATTCACCCCTCCACTTT CASSAVGENSPLHF
TRBJ1-1 TRBV15 TRBD1 NA TGTGCCACCAGCAGAGGCGGACAGGGGTGGACTGAAGCTTTCTTT CATSRGGQGWTEAFF
TRBJ2-2 TRBV9 NA once TGTGCCAGCAGCCCTACCCCTTGGGAGACCGGGGAGCTGTTTTTT CASSPTPWETGELFF
TRBJ2-7 TRBV6-5 NA NA TGTGCCAGCAGTACTATGACAGGTCCCTACGAGCAGTACTTC CASSTMTGPYEQYF
TRBJ2-7 TRBV7-8 NA NA TGTGCCAGCAGCCTAGGGGGGGGCTACGAGCAGTACTTC CASSLGGGYEQYF
TRBJ2-7 TRBV18 TRBD2 few TGTGCCAGCTCCCATTCCGGAGCGGGAGGTCCCCACGAGCAGTACTTC CASSHSGAGGPHEQYF